This record concerns one T cell receptor (beta chain) sequence. Antigen specificity is unknown. This sample was included in a study of cytomegalovirus exposure and HLA in healthy donors. Study observations and caveats: In an earlier analysis, about 87% or about 30%: the productive usage of most TCR beta V segments. Accurate predictions that matched the HLA-A and HLA-B alleles of most subjects were reportedly made from TCR beta sequences. DRB1 showed the most TCR associations and HLA-C the fewest in a later analysis, as rates varied by HLA locus.

The PCR was carried out with 60 Vbeta primers and 13 Jbeta primers. Generated by immunoSEQ multiplex PCR, the TCRdb table keeps only in-frame clones and is missing some. The sample has about 36,000 clones; nearly 70% are singletons. CDR1 and CDR2 (germline): SGDLS, YYNGEE. This CDR3 region has 15 residues. V lost 4 bases to trimming and J lost 10 bases, with 21 bases between them. The sequencing sample was made of PBMCs. The chain recombines TRBV9 with TRBJ2-1, with D possibly being TRBD2 (5 bases). The source is a man aged 25 to 45 in good health and CMV-seronegative. The CDR3 nucleotides are TGTGCCAGCAGCTCCGGAGGATCCTCAGAAATAGAGCAGTTCTTC. Translation gives CASSSGGSSEIEQFF.